Sequencing of this TCR beta chain was carried out in a study of cytomegalovirus exposure and HLA in healthy donors. Measured with immunoSEQ multiplex PCR; TCRdb has only the in-frame clones, and not every one. The table has approximately 150,000 clones, roughly 89% seen once; the top ten hold 4.5%. Worth noting for this clone: The target antigen is unknown.

General study points: For most TCR sequences rarity was the rule, although some public TCRs occurred in many donors. A list of 150 to 200 TCR beta chains associated with cytomegalovirus was given. The tendency of first-cohort TCR clusters to co-occur in the approximately 110 validation repertoires was identified by a subsequent analysis.

V shed 5 bases and J shed 4 bases, with 11 bases lying between them. The CDR3 loop spans 13 amino acids. Germline V gene sequence: CDR1 PRHDT, CDR2 FYEKMQ (reference sequence). This TCR derives from a man younger than 35 in good health and CMV-seropositive. Sequenced sample: PBMCs. V gene TRBV13 combines with J gene TRBJ1-1; D gene uncertain. CDR3 amino acids: CASSPPMSTEAFF. CDR3 nucleotide sequence: TGTGCCAGCAGCCCACCCATGAGCACTGAAGCTTTCTTT.